Only a few counts were recorded for the clone carrying this T cell receptor (beta chain). This table comes from immunoSEQ multiplex PCR, and its TCRdb copy is limited to in-frame clones, with some not included. The sample lists approximately 120,000 clones, about 86% occurring once. This entry belongs to a study of blood T cell repertoires in COVID-19. Turning to the study itself: The cDNA or gDNA used as material had been derived from T cells, B-cell-depleted T cells, or PBMCs.

The sequenced sample was peripheral blood. The receptor's source is a woman between 45 and 60 years old who had recovered from COVID-19.

CDR3 region: CASSPRREANYGYTF. In DNA, the CDR3 is TGTGCCAGCTCACCACGCAGGGAGGCTAACTATGGCTACACCTTC. The chain couples TRBV18 to TRBJ1-2; weak D call: TRBD1 (5 bases). From germline, CDR1 is KGHSH and CDR2 LQKENI. V was trimmed by 1 base and J by 0 bases, leaving 9 bases between them. The CDR3 is 15 amino acids.